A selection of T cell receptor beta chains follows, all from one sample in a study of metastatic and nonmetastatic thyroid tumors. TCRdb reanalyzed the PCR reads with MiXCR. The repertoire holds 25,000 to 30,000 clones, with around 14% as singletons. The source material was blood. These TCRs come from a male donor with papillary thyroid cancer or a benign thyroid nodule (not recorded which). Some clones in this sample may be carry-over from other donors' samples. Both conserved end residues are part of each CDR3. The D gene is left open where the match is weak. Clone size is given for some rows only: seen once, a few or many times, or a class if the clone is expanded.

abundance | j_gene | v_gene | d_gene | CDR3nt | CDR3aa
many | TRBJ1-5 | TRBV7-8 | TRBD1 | TGTGCCAGCAGACGGGGACAGGGCAATCAGCCCCAGCATTTT | CASRRGQGNQPQHF
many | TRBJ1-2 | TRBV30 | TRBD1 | TGTGCCTACGGACAGGGTGTGGGGGGGCATGGCTACACCTTC | CAYGQGVGGHGYTF
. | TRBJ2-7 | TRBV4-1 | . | TGCGCCAGCAGCCAAGATTTGGGGTTTTACGAGCAGTACTTC | CASSQDLGFYEQYF
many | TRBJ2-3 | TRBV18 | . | TGTGCCAGCTCACCCAGGGTGGAGAGCACAGATACGCAATATTTT | CASSPRVESTDTQYF
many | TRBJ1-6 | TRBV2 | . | TGTGCCAGCAGGGTCAATAATTCACCCCTCCACTTT | CASRVNNSPLHF
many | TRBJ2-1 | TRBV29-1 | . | TGCAGCGTTAAGGTGGTTGGGGTTTCCAATGAGCAGTTCTTC | CSVKVVGVSNEQFF
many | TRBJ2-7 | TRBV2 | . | TGTGCCAGCAGTGACGCAACTCTCGAGCAGTACTTC | CASSDATLEQYF
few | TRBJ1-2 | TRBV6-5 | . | TGTGCCAGCAGTTGGGCAGGCACCCTCTATGGCTACACCTTC | CASSWAGTLYGYTF
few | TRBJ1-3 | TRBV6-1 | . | TGTGCCAGCAGTCAGGAGAGGGGAAACACCATATATTTT | CASSQERGNTIYF
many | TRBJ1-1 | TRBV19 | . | TGTGCCACCCGCGTCGGGGGCTCAGCTGAAGCTTTCTTT | CATRVGGSAEAFF
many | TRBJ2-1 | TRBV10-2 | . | TGCGCCAGCAGTCACCTCAATGAGCAGTTCTTC | CASSHLNEQFF
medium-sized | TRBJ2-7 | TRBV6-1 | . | TGTGCCAGCAGTGGAACCGGGACACTCTACGAGCAGTACTTC | CASSGTGTLYEQYF
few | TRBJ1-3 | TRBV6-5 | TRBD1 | TGTGCCATCATTTCGGCCCCGACAGGGTCTGGAAACACCATATATTTT | CAIISAPTGSGNTIYF
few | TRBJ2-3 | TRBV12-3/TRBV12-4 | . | TGTGCCAGCAGTTTAAGGGCCTTAGATACGCAGTATTTT | CASSLRALDTQYF
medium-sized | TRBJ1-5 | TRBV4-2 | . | TGTGCCAGCAGCCAAGAGAAATCAGGGAATCAGCCCCAGCATTTT | CASSQEKSGNQPQHF
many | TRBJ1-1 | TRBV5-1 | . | TGCGCCAGCAGCCCTCAGGGGCAGGGTGAAGCTTTCTTT | CASSPQGQGEAFF
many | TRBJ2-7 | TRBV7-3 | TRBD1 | TGTGCCAGCAGCATGACAGGGGGCCACTCTCTCTACGAGCAGTACTTC | CASSMTGGHSLYEQYF
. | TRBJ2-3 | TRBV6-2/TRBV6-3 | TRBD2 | TGTGCCAGCAGTGTTTGGGCTAGCGGGTGGGTATATACGCAGTATTTT | CASSVWASGWVYTQYF
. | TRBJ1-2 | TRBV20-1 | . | TGCAGTGCTACCTCACAGGGTCCCAATGGCTACACCTTC | CSATSQGPNGYTF
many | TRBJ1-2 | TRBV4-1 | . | TGCGCCAGCAGCCAAGGCGCGAACTATGGCTACACCTTC | CASSQGANYGYTF
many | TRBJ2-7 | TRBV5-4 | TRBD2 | TGTGCCAGCAGCTCAGCGGGAACCTACGAGCAGTACTTC | CASSSAGTYEQYF
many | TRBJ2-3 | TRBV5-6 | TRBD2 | TGTGCCAGCAGCCGGACTAGTTTCGCTAGCACAGATACGCAGTATTTT | CASSRTSFASTDTQYF
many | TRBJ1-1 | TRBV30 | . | TGTGCCTGGAGTGTAATGCTAGGGAACACTGAAGCTTTCTTT | CAWSVMLGNTEAFF
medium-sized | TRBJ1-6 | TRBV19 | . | TGTGCCAGTAGTATTTCAGGGTCCGATAATTCACCCCTCCACTTT | CASSISGSDNSPLHF
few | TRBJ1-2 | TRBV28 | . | TGTGCCAGCTTGACAGGAGGTGATGTCTATGGCTACACCTTC | CASLTGGDVYGYTF
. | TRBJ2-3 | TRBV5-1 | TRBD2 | TGCGCCAGCAGCTTTGGGGGGACTAGCGGCACAGATACGCAGTATTTT | CASSFGGTSGTDTQYF
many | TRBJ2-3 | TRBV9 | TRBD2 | TGTGCCAGCAGCGTAGCTAGCGGGGGGGCCGGGGATACGCAGTATTTT | CASSVASGGAGDTQYF
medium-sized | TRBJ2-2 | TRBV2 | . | TGTGCCAGCCTACACGGGACAACGAACACCGGGGAGCTGTTTTTT | CASLHGTTNTGELFF
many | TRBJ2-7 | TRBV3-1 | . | TGTGCCAGCAGCCCTTATCGTGGCGAGCAGTACTTC | CASSPYRGEQYF
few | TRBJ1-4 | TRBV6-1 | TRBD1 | TGTGCCAGCAGTCCTGGGACAGGGAAGGTTGAAAAACTGTTTTTT | CASSPGTGKVEKLFF
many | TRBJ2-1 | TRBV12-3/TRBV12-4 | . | TGTGCCAGCAGCCCCGGAGGCGGACTTAATGAGCAGTTCTTC | CASSPGGGLNEQFF
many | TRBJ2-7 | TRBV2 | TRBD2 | TGTGCCAGCTTGGGACTAGCGGGATACGAGCAGTACTTC | CASLGLAGYEQYF
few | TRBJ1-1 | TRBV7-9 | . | TGTGCCAGCATTCGACAGTCCGAAGCTTTCTTT | CASIRQSEAFF
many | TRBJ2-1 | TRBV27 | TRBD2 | TGTGCCAGCAGGACTAGCGGGGGGAAAAATGAGCAGTTCTTC | CASRTSGGKNEQFF
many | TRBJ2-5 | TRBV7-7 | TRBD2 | TGTGCCAGCAGCCGACGGACTAGCGGGGGTGAGACCCAGTACTTC | CASSRRTSGGETQYF
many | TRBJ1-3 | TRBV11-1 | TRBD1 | TGTGCCAGCAGCTTAGGGGGACAGCGCTCTGGAAACACCATATATTTT | CASSLGGQRSGNTIYF
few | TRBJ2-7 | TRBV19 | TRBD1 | TGTGCCAGTAGTATTAAGGGACAGGTCTACAAGCAGTACTTC | CASSIKGQVYKQYF
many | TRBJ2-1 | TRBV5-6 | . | TGTGCCAGCAGCTTGGCCTTCGAGTATGAGCAGTTCTTC | CASSLAFEYEQFF
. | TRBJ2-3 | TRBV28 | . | TGTGCCAGCTCCGTCTATGGGGGGGCATCAGATACGCAGTATTTT | CASSVYGGASDTQYF
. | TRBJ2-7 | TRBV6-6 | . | TGTGCCAGCAGTTACCCGACTCCTGCCCACGAGCAGTACTTC | CASSYPTPAHEQYF
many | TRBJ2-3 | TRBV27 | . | TGTGCCAGCAGTTTAAAAGGGGGACGCACAGATACGCAGTATTTT | CASSLKGGRTDTQYF
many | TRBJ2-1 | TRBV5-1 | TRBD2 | TGCGCCAGCAGCTTGGCCGAGACTAGCGGGAGGGGTGAGCAGTTCTTC | CASSLAETSGRGEQFF
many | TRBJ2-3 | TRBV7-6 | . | TGTGCCAGCAGCTTAAATAGACAATCCTACCGCACAGATACGCAGTATTTT | CASSLNRQSYRTDTQYF
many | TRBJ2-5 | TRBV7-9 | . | TGTGCCAGCAGCTTAGCGGGAGGAGAGACCCAGTACTTC | CASSLAGGETQYF
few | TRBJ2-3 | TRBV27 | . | TGTGCCAGCAGTTTATCATTCACTCTGACGGCACCCGATACGCAGTATTTT | CASSLSFTLTAPDTQYF
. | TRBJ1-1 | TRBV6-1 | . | TGTGCCATCAGTGAAGCCCACCTGGGCACTGAAGCCTTCTTT | CAISEAHLGTEAFF
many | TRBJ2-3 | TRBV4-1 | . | TGCGCCAGCAGCCAAGTTGGGGGAATCACAGATACGCAGTATTTT | CASSQVGGITDTQYF
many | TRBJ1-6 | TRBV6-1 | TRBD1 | TGTGCCAGCAGGGAAGGACAGGGGGCATCTTCACCCCTCCACTTT | CASREGQGASSPLHF
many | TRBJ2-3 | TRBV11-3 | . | TGTGCCGTCCGGGGTTCCACAGATACGCAGTATTTT | CAVRGSTDTQYF
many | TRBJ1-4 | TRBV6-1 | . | TGTGCCAGCAGAGGGCCCACGGGCAATGAAAAACTGTTTTTT | CASRGPTGNEKLFF
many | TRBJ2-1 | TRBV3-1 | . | TGTGCCAGCAGCCCACGGACCGCCCTCAATGAGCAGTTCTTC | CASSPRTALNEQFF
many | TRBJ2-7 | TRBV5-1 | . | TGCGCCAGCACGGCTGGGGTGGGCGAGCAGTACTTC | CASTAGVGEQYF
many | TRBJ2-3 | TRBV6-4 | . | TGTGCCAGCAGTGAAGGTGGGGGGACAGATACGCAGTATTTT | CASSEGGGTDTQYF